This T cell receptor beta chain is drawn from a study of T cells in Graves' hyperthyroidism and ophthalmopathy. V lost 3 bases and J lost 5, with 19 bases in between. Germline V gene data show CDR1 as DFQATT and CDR2 as SNEGSKA (reference sequence). The CDR3 length is 15 residues. Amplified regions were TCR beta CDR3 sequences from RNA transcripts. RT-PCR in the first round (using the HTBI primer set) targeted the TCR CDR3. TCRdb re-analysed the multiplex PCR reads in MiXCR, keeping a single row per CDR3 protein. The table records more than 450,000 distinct CDR3 sequences, 11% to 15% of them present only once. Uncontrolled infection, other autoimmune disease, pregnancy or lactation excluded patients. The source of the PBMCs was approximately 9.5 ml of fresh peripheral blood.

This clonotype was obtained from a woman aged 40 to 49 with Graves' hyperthyroidism. V usage is TRBV20-1 and J usage is TRBJ1-1; D is undetermined. Sequences were obtained from blood. The CDR3 coding sequence is TGCAGTGCTAGGTTATCGGTGGCCCCAGGAACTGAAGCTTTCTTT. Translated: CSARLSVAPGTEAFF.